The entry that follows covers one TCR beta chain sequence. Its antigen specificity is not known. No per-base quality is available; no much larger clone lies one base away. TCRbeta CDR3 regions were amplified from genomic DNA using the immunoSEQ Assay, a bias-controlled multiplex PCR. In the source study's methods: Nucleated cell counts per sample were estimated from amplification of reference gene primers within the assay. To quantify the absolute abundance of each unique TCRbeta CDR3 rearrangement, sequence reads were collapsed and filtered. Productive Simpson clonality was computed per sample as the square root of Simpson's diversity index over productive rearrangements. Held by TCRdb, this immuneACCESS table contains in-frame sequences only and omits some clones. Under half of the omission traces to an unresolved V gene where checked; the cause of the rest is unknown. V and J calls and clone size follow that table, whereas D and trimming were derived from the DNA. A total of about 280,000 clones appear in this sample, about four fifths of them only once. Jointly, the top ten make up around 10% of the sample.

The germline V gene gives CDR1 as MNHEY and CDR2 as SVGEGT. V and J are trimmed by 6 bases and 1 base, and the gene matches miss 7 bases of the junction. Measured from the cysteine to the phenylalanine, the CDR3 is 15 residues long. Only the CDR3 region is kept as DNA, spanning 45 bases read in frame from base 1. A second Seattle source provided samples from volunteer blood donors who had recovered from COVID-19. Whole blood was collected in K2EDTA tubes by collaborating institutions according to the institutions' own protocols. For TCRbeta analysis, collaborator samples were shipped as frozen whole blood, as isolated PBMCs, or as DNA extracted from either sample type. This record comes from a study of blood T cell repertoires in COVID-19 (dated by TCRdb to the early 2020s). The study in broad terms: Samples from collaborators originated in the United States, Italy and Spain and spanned both the acute and convalescent phases of COVID-19. The material from the prospective study consisted of cDNA or gDNA derived from T cells, B-cell-depleted T cells, or PBMCs. Subjects who had been exposed to COVID-19, were actively infected with it, or had recovered from it provided the deeply sampled blood TCRbeta repertoires that made up the dataset. A freely available public database, intended as a resource for researchers studying the immune response to SARS-CoV-2, is where the repertoires were released. The samples were drawn from two sources: the first 160 participants of the ongoing ImmuneRACE study, and fewer than 1,500 subjects contributed by 6 global collaborators. Sample metadata almost always included a de-identified subject ID, COVID-19 status, age in years and sex. Where available, HLA class I and class II types were obtained from metadata supplied by the sample provider rather than from assay-based typing.

Broader findings and caveats from the paper: The amount of clinical and demographic metadata varied by source and participant and was provided uncurated.

The chain is made from TRBV6-2 or TRBV6-3 and TRBJ2-5, and 8 bases in between align with TRBD2. The source of this sequence is a woman in her 50s who had recovered from COVID-19. Sequencing used peripheral blood. The CDR3 reads as follows: CASSIGGVSQETQYF. The sequence in DNA is TGTGCCAGCAGCATCGGGGGGGTCTCCCAAGAGACCCAGTACTTC.